A single sample is the source of the 3 T cell receptor beta chains below, sequenced in a study of cytomegalovirus exposure and HLA in healthy donors. Profiled with immunoSEQ multiplex PCR; TCRdb holds only in-frame clones, not every one. This sample has 170,000 or so clones; 80% to 85% occur once, and the top ten carry around 2.8%. Sample: PBMCs. Every receptor here comes from a woman between 18 and 29 years old in good health and CMV-seropositive.

The chain combines TRBV15 with TRBJ1-3, with D unclear. The V gene lost 7 bases and the J gene lost 0 bases, with 10 bases spanning the gap. The CDR3 consists of 14 residues. CDR1 and CDR2 from the germline V gene are LNHNV and YYDKDF (reference sequence). CDR3 nucleotides: TGTGCCACCACCCCGGGTTTCTCTGGAAACACCATATATTTT. It translates to CATTPGFSGNTIYF.

This sequence joins TRBV4-2 and TRBJ2-7, with 12 bases fitting TRBD1. V gave up 4 bases and J gave up 5 bases; unmatched junction bases: 6. Germline V gives CDR1 LGHNA, CDR2 YNFKEQ. The CDR3 has 15 amino acids. The CDR3 DNA sequence: TGTGCCAGCAGCCGCCAAGGGACAGGGGGCCACGAGCAGTACTTC. This encodes CASSRQGTGGHEQYF.

V is TRBV19 and J is TRBJ1-1; no clear D. Trimming shortened V by 0 bases and J by 1 base, and 6 bases separated the two germline ends. The germline gives CDR1 LNHDA, CDR2 SQIVND (reference sequence). There are 14 residues in the CDR3. CDR3 amino acids: CASSIDRGNTEAFF. The CDR3, as DNA: TGTGCCAGTAGTATAGATCGCGGGAACACTGAAGCTTTCTTT. Full variable domain (outside the CDR3, taken from reference TRBV19 and TRBJ1-1): DGGITQSPKYLFRKEGQNVTLSCEQNLNHDAMYWYRQDPGQGLRLIYYSQIVNDFQKGDIAEGYSVSREKKESFPLTVTSAQKNPTAFYLCASSIDRGNTEAFFGQGTRLTVV.